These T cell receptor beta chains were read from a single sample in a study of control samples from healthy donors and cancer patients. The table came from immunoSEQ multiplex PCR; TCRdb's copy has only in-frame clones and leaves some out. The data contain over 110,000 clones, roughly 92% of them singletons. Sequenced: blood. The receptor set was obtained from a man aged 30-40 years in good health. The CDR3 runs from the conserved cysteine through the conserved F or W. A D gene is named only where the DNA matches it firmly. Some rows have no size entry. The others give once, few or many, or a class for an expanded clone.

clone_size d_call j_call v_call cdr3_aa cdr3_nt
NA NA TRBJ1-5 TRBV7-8 CASSLMGGNNQPQHF TGTGCCAGCAGCTTGATGGGGGGAAACAATCAGCCCCAGCATTTT
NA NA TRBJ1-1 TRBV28 CASYMYGGRNTEAFF TGTGCCAGCTATATGTACGGGGGCCGGAACACTGAAGCTTTCTTT
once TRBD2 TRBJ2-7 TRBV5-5 CASSLRSSGRTSYEQYF TGTGCCAGCAGCTTACGATCCAGCGGGAGGACCTCCTACGAGCAGTACTTC
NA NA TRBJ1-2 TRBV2 CASLSFDSEDYGYTF TGTGCCAGCCTTTCGTTCGACAGTGAAGACTATGGCTACACCTTC
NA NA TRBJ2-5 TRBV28 CASSSTGRIQGTQYF TGTGCCAGCAGTTCAACAGGGAGGATCCAAGGGACCCAGTACTTC
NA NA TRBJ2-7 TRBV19 CASSISLASSYEQYF TGTGCCAGTAGTATCTCACTGGCCTCCTCCTACGAGCAGTACTTC
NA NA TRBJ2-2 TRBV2 CASRQGSTNTGELFF TGTGCCAGCAGACAGGGTTCAACGAACACCGGGGAGCTGTTTTTT
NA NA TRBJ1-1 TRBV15 CATSRPGYNTEAFF TGTGCCACCAGCAGACCGGGTTATAACACTGAAGCTTTCTTT
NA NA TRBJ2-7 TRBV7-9 CASRMIRRDEQYF TGTGCCAGCAGGATGATTAGGCGGGACGAGCAGTACTTC
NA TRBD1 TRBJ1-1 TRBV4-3 CASSQEGQPNEAFF TGCGCCAGCAGCCAAGAGGGACAGCCAAATGAAGCTTTCTTT
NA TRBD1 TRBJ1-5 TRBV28 CAARTGVSNQPQHF TGTGCCGCCAGAACAGGGGTGAGCAATCAGCCCCAGCATTTT
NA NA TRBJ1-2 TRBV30 CAHGVGYGYTF TGTGCCCACGGTGTGGGCTATGGCTACACCTTC
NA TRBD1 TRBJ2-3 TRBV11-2 CASSWISGGGTDTQYF TGTGCCAGCAGCTGGATATCAGGGGGCGGCACAGATACGCAGTATTTT
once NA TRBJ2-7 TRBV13 CASSFERTESSYEQYF TGTGCCAGCAGCTTCGAAAGGACCGAGAGCTCCTACGAGCAGTACTTC
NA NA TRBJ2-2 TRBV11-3 CASSTTGSGRTGELFF TGTGCCAGCAGCACAACGGGCTCGGGGCGCACCGGGGAGCTGTTTTTT
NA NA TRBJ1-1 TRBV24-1 CATRDSYVNTEAFF TGTGCCACCAGGGACAGTTATGTGAACACTGAAGCTTTCTTT
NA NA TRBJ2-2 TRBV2 CASKGDGTGELFF TGTGCCAGCAAGGGAGACGGCACCGGGGAGCTGTTTTTT
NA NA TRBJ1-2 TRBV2 CASSEILPGTYYGYTF TGTGCCAGCAGTGAAATCTTGCCAGGGACCTACTATGGCTACACCTTC
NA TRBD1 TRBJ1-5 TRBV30 CAWSRGVTGRVGNQPQHF TGTGCCTGGAGTCGTGGAGTGACAGGGCGGGTCGGGAATCAGCCCCAGCATTTT
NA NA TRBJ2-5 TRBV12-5 CASVQPGIGETQYF TGTGCTAGTGTCCAACCCGGGATCGGAGAGACCCAGTACTTC
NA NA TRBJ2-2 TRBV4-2 CASSRSGSGGPNTGELFF TGTGCCAGCAGCCGCTCGGGGAGTGGCGGACCGAACACCGGGGAGCTGTTTTTT
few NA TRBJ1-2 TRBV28 CASSPEVYGYTF TGTGCCAGCAGTCCAGAAGTCTATGGCTACACCTTC
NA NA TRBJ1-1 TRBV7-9 CASRSMNTEAFF TGTGCCAGCAGGTCCATGAACACTGAAGCTTTCTTT
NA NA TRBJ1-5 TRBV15 CATSRDGGRGQPQHF TGTGCCACCAGCAGAGATGGGGGCAGGGGTCAGCCCCAGCATTTT
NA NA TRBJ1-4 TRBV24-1 CATQDRFNEKLFF TGTGCCACCCAAGACAGGTTTAATGAAAAACTGTTTTTT
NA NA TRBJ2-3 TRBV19 CASSIDRDFLHTDTQYF TGTGCCAGTAGTATAGATAGGGACTTCCTCCACACAGATACGCAGTATTTT
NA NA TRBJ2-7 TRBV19 CASSIYGAGAMGGPYEQYF TGTGCCAGTAGTATATACGGCGCAGGGGCCATGGGGGGTCCCTACGAGCAGTACTTC
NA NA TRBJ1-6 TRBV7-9 CASSLGHNNSPLHF TGTGCCAGCAGCTTAGGACACAATAATTCACCCCTCCACTTT
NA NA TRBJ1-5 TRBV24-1 CATSDTRGAMPQHF TGTGCCACCAGTGATACGCGGGGGGCAATGCCCCAGCATTTT
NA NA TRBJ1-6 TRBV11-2 CASSLDNRVEHSPLHF TGTGCCAGCAGCTTAGATAATCGAGTGGAACATTCACCCCTCCACTTT
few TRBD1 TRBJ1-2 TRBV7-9 CASSRTGYDYTF TGTGCCAGCAGCCGGACAGGGTACGACTACACCTTC
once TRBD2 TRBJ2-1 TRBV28 CASSGTSGHNEQFF TGTGCCAGCAGCGGGACTAGCGGACACAATGAGCAGTTCTTC
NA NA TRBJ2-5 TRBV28 CASRWERQETQYF TGTGCCAGCAGGTGGGAGCGGCAAGAGACCCAGTACTTC
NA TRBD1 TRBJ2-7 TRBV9 CASSERGDRLAYEQYF TGTGCCAGCAGCGAGAGGGGGGACAGGTTAGCCTACGAGCAGTACTTC
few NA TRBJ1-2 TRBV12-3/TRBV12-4 CASRPPGVDGYTF TGTGCCAGCAGACCCCCGGGAGTCGATGGCTACACCTTC
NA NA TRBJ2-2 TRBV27 CASGGGLVVGELFF TGTGCCAGCGGTGGGGGATTGGTCGTCGGGGAGCTGTTTTTT
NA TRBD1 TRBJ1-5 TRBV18 CASSPRDRGRDQPQHF TGTGCCAGCTCACCCCGGGACAGGGGGCGTGATCAGCCCCAGCATTTT
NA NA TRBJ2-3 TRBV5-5 CASGIDWVGTDTQYF TGTGCCAGCGGGATAGATTGGGTCGGCACAGATACGCAGTATTTT
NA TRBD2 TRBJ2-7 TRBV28 CASSLGGILHEQYF TGTGCCAGCAGTTTGGGGGGGATCCTCCACGAGCAGTACTTC
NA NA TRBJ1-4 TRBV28 CASTFSTNEKLFF TGTGCCAGCACCTTCTCGACTAATGAAAAACTGTTTTTT
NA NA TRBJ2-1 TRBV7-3 CASSPSSYNEQFF TGTGCCAGCAGTCCGAGCTCCTACAATGAGCAGTTCTTC